The source of this T cell receptor (beta chain) is a study of cytomegalovirus exposure and HLA in healthy donors (dated by TCRdb to 2016 to 2017). With regard to the full study: According to a later analysis, the approximately 120 validation repertoires were produced on the same platform as the 600 to 850 repertoires of the first cohort. The study was designed to test whether signatures of past pathogen exposure could be identified by cataloging public T cell receptors. Besides the first cohort of hundreds of subjects, a separate validation cohort made up of about 120 different subjects was used. To predict cytomegalovirus infection status, the study combined high-throughput TCR immunosequencing, statistical association of individual TCRs with disease status, and machine learning.

Concerning this clone itself: Its antigen target is currently unknown. Base qualities were left out, and no much larger clone turns up one base away.

Libraries came from the immunoSEQ multiplex PCR assay. In the original analysis: A statistical classification framework was built to diagnose cytomegalovirus status from the catalog of TCR beta chain sequences. Imported from immuneACCESS, the table was reduced by TCRdb to in-frame sequences with V and J called. These copies leave out some clones; in studies compared against another copy, an unresolved V gene accounts for under half, and the cause of the remainder is not known. V, J and clone size reflect that table, while D and trimming were determined from the DNA. Counted in this sample were more than 85,000 clones; around nine tenths of them appeared once. In total, the top ten clones hold roughly 2.1% of the sample. Separate from the approximately 700-subject first cohort, the validation cohort of about 130 subjects was the group to which the donors belonged. The investigation overall reported the following: Of the cluster scores, roughly 95% were above 0 in a later analysis, which found that TCRs clustered in the first cohort also tended to co-occur in the 95 to 150 validation repertoires. A later analysis lacked HLA typing for the validation cohort, so it scored co-occurrence in that cohort across all 110 or so repertoires. According to the authors, the approach could potentially be generalized to other disease states and immunological phenotypes. A few of the identified cytomegalovirus-associated TCR beta chains were confirmed in vitro to be specific for cytomegalovirus antigens. The classifier was reported to diagnose cytomegalovirus status with high specificity and sensitivity in both the original cohort and the validation cohort. Across donors, most TCR sequences were observed very rarely, whereas some public TCRs were present in many individuals. The study gave a list of under 200 TCR beta chains associated with cytomegalovirus.

V lost 0 bases and J lost 15 bases, and the count of bases not matched to a germline gene is 8. Inclusive of the bounding cysteine and phenylalanine, the CDR3 is 14 residues long. CDR3 DNA is the only sequence kept; it has 42 bases, read in frame from the first base. CDR1 is given as KGHSH and CDR2 as LQKENI, both from the germline V gene. The V and J genes are TRBV18 and TRBJ1-4; TRBD1 aligns with 9 central bases. The sample comprised PBMCs. The clonotype comes from a woman between 18 and 29 years old in good health and CMV-seronegative. This receptor carries the CDR3 CASSPPSGQGLLFF. The nucleotide sequence is TGTGCCAGCTCACCACCAAGTGGACAGGGGTTGTTGTTTTTT.